The source of this TCR beta chain is a study of tissue T cells after allogeneic stem cell transplantation. As for the study in general: Graft-versus-host disease patients received grafts, several unmodified and three CD34-selected to deplete T cells.

Study-level results: The patient cohort was small and clinically heterogeneous, with limited sampling depth. Tissue-detected TCR repertoire was only partly captured by blood and spleen T cells.

This CDR3 comprises 14 residues. Trimming took 7 bases from V and 2 from J, leaving 12 bases between them. Germline CDR1 and CDR2: MDHEN and SYDVKM. This table comes from immunoSEQ multiplex PCR, and its TCRdb copy is limited to in-frame clones, with some not included. This repertoire shows hundreds of clones, roughly 84% found once; its top ten account for 14%. Median post-mortem interval was about 9.8 hours for GI, liver, skin and lymphoid tissues. As regards this clone: Its antigen is currently unknown.

This chain uses TRBV28 with TRBJ1-5; D is perhaps TRBD1 (5 bases). This receptor was obtained from a male patient aged 35 to 70 with steroid-refractory graft-versus-host disease after an allogeneic stem cell transplant. Some T cells here may be from the graft donor. Sequencing used liver tissue, obtained at autopsy. The CDR3 coding sequence is TGTGCCAGCAAGACCCCGGGGGGCAATCAGCCCCAGCATTTT. Protein product: CASKTPGGNQPQHF.